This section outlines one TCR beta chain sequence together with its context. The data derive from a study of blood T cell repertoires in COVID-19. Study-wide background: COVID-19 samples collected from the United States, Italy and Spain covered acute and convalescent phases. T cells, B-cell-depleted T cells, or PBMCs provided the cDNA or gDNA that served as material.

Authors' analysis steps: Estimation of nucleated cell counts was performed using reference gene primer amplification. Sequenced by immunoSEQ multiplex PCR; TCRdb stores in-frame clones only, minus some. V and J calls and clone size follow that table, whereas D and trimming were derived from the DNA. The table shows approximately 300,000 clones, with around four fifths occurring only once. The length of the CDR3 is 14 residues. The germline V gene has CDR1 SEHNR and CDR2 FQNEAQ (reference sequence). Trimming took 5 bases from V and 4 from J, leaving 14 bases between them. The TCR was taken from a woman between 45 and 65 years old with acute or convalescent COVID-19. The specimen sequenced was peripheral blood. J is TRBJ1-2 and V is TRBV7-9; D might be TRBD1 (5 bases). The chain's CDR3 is CASSALIGVYGYTF. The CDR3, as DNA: TGTGCCAGCAGCGCCCTTATAGGGGTCTATGGCTACACCTTC.